Detailed here is one T cell receptor (beta chain). Its antigen is not yet known. No base quality information exists; no much larger clone differs at one position. TCRbeta CDR3 regions were amplified from genomic DNA using the immunoSEQ Assay, a bias-controlled multiplex PCR. Per the source publication's procedure: The number of nucleated cells in each sample was estimated from the amplification of reference gene primers within the assay. Sequence reads were collapsed and filtered to measure the absolute abundance of every unique TCRbeta CDR3 rearrangement. For each sample, productive Simpson clonality was calculated by taking the square root of Simpson's diversity index across productive rearrangements. TCRdb obtained this table from immuneACCESS and retained in-frame rearrangements with V and J assigned. These tables miss some clones; where compared with another copy, unresolved V genes account for less than half of the shortfall, and the remainder is unexplained. Clone size and V and J calls were adopted from that table, with D and trimming inferred from the DNA. The sample table holds about 160,000 clones, of which approximately 88% were seen once. The ten biggest clones cover approximately 2.9% of the sample.

Collaborating institutions collected whole blood in K2EDTA tubes following their own protocols. Collaborator samples were shipped for TCRbeta analysis as frozen whole blood, isolated PBMCs, or DNA extracted from either sample type. This record belongs to a study of blood T cell repertoires in COVID-19 (dated by TCRdb to 2020 to 2022). Some background on the complete study: Samples covering the acute and convalescent phases of COVID-19 were provided by collaborators in the United States, Italy and Spain. The material from the prospective study consisted of cDNA or gDNA derived from T cells, B-cell-depleted T cells, or PBMCs. Samples were obtained from the ongoing ImmuneRACE study (first 160 participants) and from approximately 1,200 subjects provided by 6 global collaborators. The sample metadata nearly always contained a de-identified subject ID, COVID-19 status, age in years and sex. Where HLA class I and class II types were available, the types were taken from metadata supplied by the sample provider, not from assay-based typing. Deeply sampled blood TCRbeta repertoires from subjects exposed to, actively infected with, or recovered from COVID-19 were included in the dataset. A freely available public database, intended as a resource for researchers studying the immune response to SARS-CoV-2, is where the repertoires were released. Points the paper makes about the study in general: Clinical and demographic metadata were provided uncurated, with the amount varying by source and participant.

The TCR was taken from a man aged 55 to 70 with acute or convalescent COVID-19. The sequenced material came from peripheral blood.

The CDR3 is CASSIIVYYGYTF. The sequenced DNA is TGTGCCAGTAGTATAATCGTATACTATGGCTACACCTTC. The sequence joins TRBV19 to TRBJ1-2, with the D segment identity uncertain. At the junction V is shortened by 2 bases and J by 3 bases, with 7 bases in between. Sequences LNHDA (CDR1) and SQIVND (CDR2) are obtained from the germline V gene (reference sequence). The CDR3 numbers 13 residues from cysteine through phenylalanine. Only the CDR3 portion is preserved as DNA: 39 bases, with reading frame beginning at the first base.